A selection of T cell receptor beta chains follows, all from one sample in a study of blood T cell repertoires in COVID-19. The table came from immunoSEQ multiplex PCR; TCRdb's copy has only in-frame clones and leaves some out. The sample lists approximately 250,000 clones; about 86% were seen once. The specimen sequenced was PBMCs or T cells enriched from blood (not recorded which). The receptors originated from a man aged 25 to 40 with acute COVID-19. The conserved cysteine and the conserved F or W are not part of the CDR3 here. Each record gives: D gene, clone size, V gene, CDR3 protein. The D gene is left open where the match is weak. Not all rows give a size; the values are once, few, many and, for expanded clones, a class.

d_gene: -; abundance: -; v_gene: TRBV5-1; CDR3aa: ASSLESAGANVLT
d_gene: -; abundance: once; v_gene: TRBV24-1; CDR3aa: ATSAGRGGWNEQF
d_gene: TRBD1; abundance: -; v_gene: TRBV6-5; CDR3aa: ASRGTGSKFL
d_gene: -; abundance: few; v_gene: TRBV2; CDR3aa: ASSDFRNTGELF
d_gene: -; abundance: -; v_gene: TRBV2; CDR3aa: ASKFDTSGNTIY
d_gene: -; abundance: -; v_gene: TRBV12-3/TRBV12-4; CDR3aa: ASSLPGPYGYT
d_gene: TRBD1; abundance: -; v_gene: TRBV3-1/TRBV3-2; CDR3aa: ASSLGTGTYNEQF
d_gene: -; abundance: -; v_gene: TRBV6-5; CDR3aa: ASSPTDSLNTEAF
d_gene: TRBD1; abundance: -; v_gene: TRBV11-3; CDR3aa: ASGDRAPETQY
d_gene: TRBD1; abundance: -; v_gene: TRBV28; CDR3aa: ASTNDRGTQETQY
d_gene: TRBD1; abundance: -; v_gene: TRBV3-1/TRBV3-2; CDR3aa: ASNDRDRDGYT
d_gene: TRBD1; abundance: once; v_gene: TRBV10-1; CDR3aa: ASSGQGSGLRENEQF
d_gene: TRBD2; abundance: -; v_gene: TRBV10-2; CDR3aa: ASSELTERGEQF
d_gene: TRBD1; abundance: -; v_gene: TRBV30; CDR3aa: ACETGFSNQPQH
d_gene: -; abundance: -; v_gene: TRBV5-6; CDR3aa: ASGRDINGYT
d_gene: TRBD1; abundance: -; v_gene: TRBV18; CDR3aa: ASSPGTGVAKNIQY
d_gene: TRBD2; abundance: -; v_gene: TRBV19; CDR3aa: ASNAAGVAGELF
d_gene: TRBD2; abundance: -; v_gene: TRBV5-1; CDR3aa: ASSWGGPDTGELF
d_gene: -; abundance: -; v_gene: TRBV7-9; CDR3aa: ASSLETGANYGYT
d_gene: -; abundance: -; v_gene: TRBV2; CDR3aa: ASSVIDSGNTIY
d_gene: TRBD1; abundance: -; v_gene: TRBV6-5; CDR3aa: ASSYSRYRGNTEAF
d_gene: -; abundance: few; v_gene: TRBV19; CDR3aa: ASMQGTKNIQY
d_gene: -; abundance: -; v_gene: TRBV19; CDR3aa: ASKSHSERGTNQPQH
d_gene: -; abundance: -; v_gene: TRBV27; CDR3aa: ASSLRGGNTEAF
d_gene: TRBD1; abundance: once; v_gene: TRBV13; CDR3aa: ASSPQDRGQNTEAF
d_gene: TRBD2; abundance: once; v_gene: TRBV27; CDR3aa: ASSSGGVVTDTQY
d_gene: -; abundance: -; v_gene: TRBV6-2/TRBV6-3; CDR3aa: ASSKDGYEAF
d_gene: TRBD1; abundance: -; v_gene: TRBV27; CDR3aa: ASSFQGGEAF
d_gene: -; abundance: -; v_gene: TRBV24-1; CDR3aa: ATSVGARPNEQF
d_gene: -; abundance: -; v_gene: TRBV5-1; CDR3aa: ASSPMAASGNTIY
d_gene: -; abundance: once; v_gene: TRBV13; CDR3aa: ASSEVGGPLGAF
d_gene: TRBD2; abundance: few; v_gene: TRBV5-5; CDR3aa: ASSLDGTSGHEQF
d_gene: TRBD2; abundance: -; v_gene: TRBV9; CDR3aa: ASSVHSGGHETQY
d_gene: TRBD2; abundance: -; v_gene: TRBV6-4; CDR3aa: ASSLAGGSHNEQF
d_gene: TRBD1; abundance: -; v_gene: TRBV30; CDR3aa: AWSARTGRGGELF
d_gene: TRBD2; abundance: -; v_gene: TRBV2; CDR3aa: ASSHSISGSALSDTQY
d_gene: TRBD1; abundance: few; v_gene: TRBV19; CDR3aa: ASRRQGSNGELF
d_gene: -; abundance: few; v_gene: TRBV30; CDR3aa: AWSRMNTGELF
d_gene: TRBD1; abundance: -; v_gene: TRBV6-5; CDR3aa: ASTTGVISNQPQH
d_gene: -; abundance: -; v_gene: TRBV6-5; CDR3aa: ASSYLQRKDSPLH
d_gene: -; abundance: -; v_gene: TRBV6-5; CDR3aa: ASSYSRGGLKSPLH
d_gene: TRBD1; abundance: -; v_gene: TRBV15; CDR3aa: ATSRARGSYGYT
d_gene: TRBD2; abundance: -; v_gene: TRBV3-1/TRBV3-2; CDR3aa: ASSQRGLAGGPYNEQF
d_gene: -; abundance: -; v_gene: TRBV2; CDR3aa: ASKKNGQGQPQH
d_gene: -; abundance: -; v_gene: TRBV9; CDR3aa: ASSVVGALDTEAF
d_gene: -; abundance: -; v_gene: TRBV28; CDR3aa: ASTLRQGGYT
d_gene: -; abundance: -; v_gene: TRBV19; CDR3aa: ASSIRTDNEQF
d_gene: TRBD1; abundance: -; v_gene: TRBV29-1; CDR3aa: SVGRTGNTGELF
d_gene: TRBD1; abundance: many; v_gene: TRBV27; CDR3aa: ASSPGTGGATEAF
d_gene: TRBD1; abundance: -; v_gene: TRBV7-2; CDR3aa: ASSNRGSQPQH
d_gene: -; abundance: once; v_gene: TRBV7-2; CDR3aa: ASSPSPRRGSYNEQF
d_gene: -; abundance: -; v_gene: TRBV6-1; CDR3aa: ASSDGLGSTEAF
d_gene: TRBD2; abundance: -; v_gene: TRBV3-1/TRBV3-2; CDR3aa: ASSQDLRGGAQY
d_gene: TRBD1; abundance: -; v_gene: TRBV4-1; CDR3aa: ASSQPDRARETQY
d_gene: -; abundance: -; v_gene: TRBV19; CDR3aa: ASSILADNSPLH